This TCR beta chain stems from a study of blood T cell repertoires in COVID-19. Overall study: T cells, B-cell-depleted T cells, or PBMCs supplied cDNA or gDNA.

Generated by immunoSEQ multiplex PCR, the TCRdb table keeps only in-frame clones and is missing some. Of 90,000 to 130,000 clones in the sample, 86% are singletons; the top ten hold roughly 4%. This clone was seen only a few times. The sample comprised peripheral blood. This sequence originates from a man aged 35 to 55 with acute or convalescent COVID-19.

The CDR3: CASRVGGTGELFF. The CDR3 DNA is TGTGCCAGTCGGGTAGGCGGCACCGGGGAGCTGTTTTTT. The chain links TRBV19 to TRBJ2-2, with D unclear. CDR3 length equals 13 residues. Per the germline V gene, CDR1 is LNHDA and CDR2 is SQIVND (reference sequence). V lost 8 bases to trimming and J lost 4 bases, with 11 bases between them. The full variable domain, in which reference TRBV19 and TRBJ2-2 provide the parts outside the CDR3, is DGGITQSPKYLFRKEGQNVTLSCEQNLNHDAMYWYRQDPGQGLRLIYYSQIVNDFQKGDIAEGYSVSREKKESFPLTVTSAQKNPTAFYLCASRVGGTGELFFGEGSRLTVL.